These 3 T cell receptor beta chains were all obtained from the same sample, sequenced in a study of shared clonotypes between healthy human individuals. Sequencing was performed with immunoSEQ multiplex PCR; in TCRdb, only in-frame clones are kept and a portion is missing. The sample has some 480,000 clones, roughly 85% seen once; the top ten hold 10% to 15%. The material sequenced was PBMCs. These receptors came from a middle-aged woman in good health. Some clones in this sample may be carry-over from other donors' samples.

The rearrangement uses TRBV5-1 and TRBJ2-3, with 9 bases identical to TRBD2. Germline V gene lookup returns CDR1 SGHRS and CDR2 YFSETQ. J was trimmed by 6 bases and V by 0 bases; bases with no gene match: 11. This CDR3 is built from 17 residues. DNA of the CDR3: TGCGCCAGCAGCTTGGCCATCGCCGCGGGAGGGCTTGATACGCAGTATTTT. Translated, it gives CASSLAIAAGGLDTQYF.

The chain's CDR3 is CASRQEGQGSTEAFF. The CDR3 DNA reads TGTGCCAGCCGTCAAGAGGGACAGGGGAGCACTGAAGCTTTCTTT. The chain is built from TRBV6-6 and TRBJ1-1; 10 positions agree with TRBD1. V lost 8 bases, J lost 4 bases, and 10 bases stayed unmatched. The CDR3 contains 15 residues. Germline V lookup: CDR1 MNHNY, CDR2 SVGAGI (reference sequence).

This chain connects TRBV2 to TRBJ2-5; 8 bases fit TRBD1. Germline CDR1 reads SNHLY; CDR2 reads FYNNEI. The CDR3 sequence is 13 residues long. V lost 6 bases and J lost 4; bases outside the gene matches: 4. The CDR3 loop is CASSAGTGETQYF. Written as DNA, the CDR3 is TGTGCCAGCAGCGCCGGGACAGGAGAGACCCAGTACTTC.